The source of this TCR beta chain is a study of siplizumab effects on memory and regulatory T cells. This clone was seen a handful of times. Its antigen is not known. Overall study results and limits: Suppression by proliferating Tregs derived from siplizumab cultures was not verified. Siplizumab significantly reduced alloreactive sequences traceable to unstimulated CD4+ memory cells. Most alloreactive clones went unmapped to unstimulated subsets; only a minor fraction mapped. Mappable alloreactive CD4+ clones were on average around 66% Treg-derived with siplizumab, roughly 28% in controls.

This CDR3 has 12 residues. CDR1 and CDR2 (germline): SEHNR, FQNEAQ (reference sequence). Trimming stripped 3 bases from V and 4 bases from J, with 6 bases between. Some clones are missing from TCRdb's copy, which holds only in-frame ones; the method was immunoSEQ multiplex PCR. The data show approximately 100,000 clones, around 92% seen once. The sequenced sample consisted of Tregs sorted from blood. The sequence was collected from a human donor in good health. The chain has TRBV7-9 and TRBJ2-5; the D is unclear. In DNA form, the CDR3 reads TGTGCCAGCAGCTTGCTAGGAGAGACCCAGTACTTC. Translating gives CASSLLGETQYF.